Listed here is a single T cell receptor (beta chain). The antigen this receptor binds is unknown. Base qualities are not at hand, and no much larger clone is one base apart. This specimen belongs to a study of shared clonotypes between healthy human individuals (dated by TCRdb to about 2020). Study-level background: Three men and two women, aged 18 to 49 years, made up the cohort. Between about 0.8 and 9 billion PBMCs per donor were obtained by leukapheresis. The study deeply sequenced blood TCR repertoires of several healthy adults to estimate repertoire size and the extent of clonotype sharing between individuals. To increase sequencing depth and limit assay-specific biases, TCR repertoire library preparation and sequencing were carried out by different laboratories using diverse techniques. For each donor, CD4 naive and CD4 memory were each given three plates, CD8 naive was given two plates, and CD8 memory was given one plate. The investigation overall reported the following: Because the study included only a small number of donors, the genetic and exposure-history diversity represented was limited. Compared with non-shared clonotypes, clonotypes shared by all four sorted-subset donors had higher generation probabilities. Sampling was limited to blood, and TCR repertoires in tissue likely differ from TCR repertoires in blood. Even with the large sequencing depth, rarefaction of the sorted-subset datasets indicated that sequencing was incomplete. Larger estimated clonotype richness was generally found for naive subsets than for memory subsets. Across a handful of donors, 5% to 6% of naive CD4, 3.5% of naive CD8, 2.3% of memory CD4, and approximately 0.42% of memory CD8 clonotypes were shared. Based on pairwise subsampling, the degree of clonotype sharing among donors was expected to be affected by sequencing depth.

The CDR3 runs 13 residues from the cysteine to the phenylalanine. Only the CDR3 DNA stays, 39 bases, in frame from base 1. Trimming removed 4 bases from V and 3 bases from J, leaving 6 bases between the germline ends. The germline V gene (reference sequence) sets CDR1 to LNHNV and CDR2 to YYDKDF. The donors were healthy, HIV-negative adults who had no recently reported acute infections or vaccinations. Every donor was a Caucasian adult living in Nashville, Tennessee, USA. CD4+ T cells were enriched by magnetic negative selection; naive cells were then positively selected on CD45RA, and the negative fraction formed the memory subset. Blood was obtained by leukapheresis, after which PBMCs were separated by Ficoll-Histopaque density gradient centrifugation and cryopreserved in liquid nitrogen vapor phase. Analytical flow cytometry was used to check the purity and quantity of each magnetically sorted T cell population. Genomic DNA was isolated from each sorted fraction and quantified by UV absorbance on a Nanodrop 2000c.

Using the deep immunoSEQ assay, TCR CDR3 regions were amplified from genomic DNA by multiplex PCR. Extracted genomic DNA from each cell subset was spread evenly across all wells of several immunoSEQ 96-well plates, with each plate serving as a replicate. For sorted subsets, around 0.2 ug genomic DNA, equal to tens of thousands of T cell genomes, was loaded into each replicate PCR. Purified libraries were measured with a Qubit 3.0 fluorometer, size-checked on a Bioanalyzer 2100, and measured again with the KAPA Library Quantification kit. A separate single-read 150-cycle Illumina NextSeq 550 flow cell was used to sequence each immunoSEQ 96-well plate. The source study handled its data this way. The immunoSEQ output contained only junctional sequences without quality scores, so filtering could not match that applied to full-length reads. Sequences were annotated with PyIR, a Python wrapper for IgBLAST v1.9, and V/J genes and CDR3 were assigned using IMGT germline references. Reads with weak V/J assignments (E-value above 1e-6), missing CDR3, stop codons, out-of-frame junctions, or ambiguous translated residues were removed. V3J clonotypes were defined as sequences sharing the same inferred V gene, J gene, and CDR3 amino acid sequence. Percentage overlap between repertoires was calculated by dividing the number of shared unique clonotypes by the size of the smaller repertoire. Repertoire richness was assessed with RTK rarefaction, the Chao1 estimator, and Recon v2.1 estimates of unobserved clonotypes. Generation probabilities for all TCRbeta clonotypes obtained by the gDNA method from several donors were computed using OLGA. Entries here come from immuneACCESS through TCRdb and include only in-frame sequences with V and J called. Some clones fail to appear in such tables; in the studies checked, an unresolved V gene covers under half of the shortfall, and the cause of the remainder is unknown. V and J calls plus clone size are reproduced from that table; the DNA served to infer D and trimming. In this sample the table shows approximately 1.5 million clones, 97% to 99% of which occur a single time. Of the sample, around 0.38% falls within the top ten clones.

Sequenced sample: naive CD4+ T cells sorted from blood. Sample cell subset or site, as interpreted from the label and publication: CD45RA+ positively selected. The clonotype comes from a man under 40 in good health. This sequence uses TRBV15 and TRBJ1-4, with TRBD1 tentatively as D gene (6 bases match). The nucleotides are TGTGCCACCAGCAAGGGGGCTAATGAAAAACTGTTTTTT. Its translation reads: CATSKGANEKLFF.